A single sample gave rise to the 10 T cell receptor beta chains below, sequenced in a study of blood T cell repertoires in COVID-19 (dated by TCRdb to the early 2020s). Library preparation was by the immunoSEQ multiplex PCR assay. Imported from immuneACCESS, the table was reduced by TCRdb to in-frame sequences with V and J called. These copies leave out some clones; in studies compared against another copy, an unresolved V gene accounts for under half, and the cause of the remainder is not known. The sample contains 150,000 or so clones, over 80% of them found a single time. Over 5% of the sample is held by the ten biggest clonotypes. Sequenced sample: PBMCs or T cells enriched from blood (not recorded which). The receptors stem from a man in his sixties or seventies who had been exposed to COVID-19.

This clone was found a few times. The chain has TRBV5-1 and TRBJ2-1; 9 bases are a match to TRBD1. J gave up 8 bases and V 0 bases, and 6 bases lay outside the gene matches. CDR3 size: 15 residues. Germline V gene lookup returns CDR1 SGHRS and CDR2 YFSETQ. The CDR3 DNA sequence: TGCGCCAGCAGCTTGGTACCGGGACAGGGCTATGAGCAGTTCTTC. Translation gives CASSLVPGQGYEQFF. Together with reference TRBV5-1 and TRBJ2-1, the CDR3 gives the full variable domain: KAGVTQTPRYLIKTRGQQVTLSCSPISGHRSVSWYQQTPGQGLQFLFEYFSETQRNKGNFPGRFSGRQFSNSRSEMNVSTLELGDSALYLCASSLVPGQGYEQFFGPGTRLTVL.

This clone was counted only a few times. The chain recombines TRBV5-1 with TRBJ2-1; TRBD1 matches at 7 bases. Trimming took 3 bases from V and 5 from J; bases not matched to a gene: 8. This CDR3 spans 15 amino acids. CDR1 and CDR2 (germline): SGHRS, YFSETQ. The CDR3 loop is CASSSGTAQDNEQFF. DNA for the CDR3: TGCGCCAGCAGCTCAGGGACAGCTCAAGACAATGAGCAGTTCTTC.

V is TRBV27 and J is TRBJ1-2, with 7 positions matching TRBD1. Germline V gene sequence: CDR1 MNHEY, CDR2 SMNVEV (reference sequence). CDR3 size: 14 residues. Trimming at V came to 4 bases and at J to 2 bases, leaving 4 bases not matched to a gene. In DNA form, the CDR3 reads TGTGCCAGCAGTTCCCACAGGGGAAACTATGGCTACACCTTC. Its translation is CASSSHRGNYGYTF.

The V gene is TRBV5-1, the J gene TRBJ2-4; possible D gene TRBD2, 6 bases. This CDR3 is 16 amino acids long. From germline, CDR1 is SGHRS and CDR2 YFSETQ. The ends were cut back, 0 bases at V and 0 bases at J, with 10 bases in the middle. CDR3 nucleotide sequence: TGCGCCAGCAGCTTGGGGCGGGACCAAGCCAAAAACATTCAGTACTTC. Protein: CASSLGRDQAKNIQYF.

The V and J genes are TRBV5-4 and TRBJ1-2; D not resolved. Trimming removed 5 bases at V and 6 bases at J, with 17 bases between. CDR1 and CDR2 from the germline V gene are SGHNT and YYREEE (reference sequence). The CDR3 is 14 amino acids. CDR3 sequence: CASSQNLAGNGYTF. In DNA, the CDR3 is TGTGCCAGCAGTCAAAATCTAGCGGGGAATGGCTACACCTTC.

Comments on this clone: Compared with germline, one end of the junction differs, possibly owing to a read error. The chain links TRBV6-5 to TRBJ1-3; a possible D gene is TRBD1 (5 bases). The length of the CDR3 is 14 residues. The germline V gene has CDR1 MNHEY and CDR2 SVGAGI. CDR3 in amino acids: CASSTTYGGTAGDF. The CDR3 nucleotides read TGTGCCAGCAGCACGACCTACGGGGGAACGGCCGGGGATTTT.

The table lists this clone with a count of one. The chain is built from TRBV15 and TRBJ2-4; 7 nucleotides align to TRBD2. The CDR3 runs 15 residues. Germline CDR1 reads LNHNV; CDR2 reads YYDKDF (reference sequence). Losses at the gene ends were 3 bases for V and 1 base for J; bases not matched to a gene: 3. The CDR3 DNA is TGTGCCACCAGCAGCAGCGGGGTGGCCAAAAACATTCAGTACTTC. Amino acids: CATSSSGVAKNIQYF.

This clone was counted between two and nine times. The V and J genes are TRBV9 and TRBJ1-3; D is undetermined. The CDR3 contains 15 residues. Germline CDR1 reads SGDLS; CDR2 reads YYNGEE. Deletions cut 1 base from V and 3 bases from J, with 11 bases between. The CDR3 DNA follows: TGTGCCAGCAGCGTATTAGCTGAGGGTGGAAACACCATATATTTT. It is translated as CASSVLAEGGNTIYF.

This sequence joins TRBV24-1 and TRBJ2-5, with D perhaps TRBD2 (6 bases). The length of the CDR3 is 12 residues. Germline CDR1 KGHDR, CDR2 SFDVKD. With 9 bases removed from V and 5 bases from J, the gap between germline ends came to 12 bases. As DNA, the CDR3 is TGTGCCACCTCCCCCGGAGGGGAGACCCAGTACTTC. It encodes CATSPGGETQYF.

This sequence joins TRBV27 and TRBJ2-7, with 9 bases lining up with TRBD1. Germline V gene sequence: CDR1 MNHEY, CDR2 SMNVEV (reference sequence). The CDR3 length is 17 residues. V lost 5 bases and J lost 5; bases outside the gene matches: 16. CDR3 in DNA: TGTGCCAGCAGTCTCAGGAGCCGGGACAGGGTAGACCACGAGCAGTACTTC. Its protein is CASSLRSRDRVDHEQYF.